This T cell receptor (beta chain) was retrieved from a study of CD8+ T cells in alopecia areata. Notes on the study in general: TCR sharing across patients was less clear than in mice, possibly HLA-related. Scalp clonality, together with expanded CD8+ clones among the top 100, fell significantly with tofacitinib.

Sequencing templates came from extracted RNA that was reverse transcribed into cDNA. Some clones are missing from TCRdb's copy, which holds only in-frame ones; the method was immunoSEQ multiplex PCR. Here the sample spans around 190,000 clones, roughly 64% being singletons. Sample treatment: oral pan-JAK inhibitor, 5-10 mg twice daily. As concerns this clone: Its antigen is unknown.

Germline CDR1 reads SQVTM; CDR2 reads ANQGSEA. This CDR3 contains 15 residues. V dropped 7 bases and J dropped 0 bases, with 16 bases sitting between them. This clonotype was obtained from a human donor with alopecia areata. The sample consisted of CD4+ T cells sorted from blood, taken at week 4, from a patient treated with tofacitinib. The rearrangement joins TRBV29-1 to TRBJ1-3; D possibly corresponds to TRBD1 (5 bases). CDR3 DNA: TGCAGCGCCCGCCTGGGGGTTAACTCTGGAAACACCATATATTTT. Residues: CSARLGVNSGNTIYF.